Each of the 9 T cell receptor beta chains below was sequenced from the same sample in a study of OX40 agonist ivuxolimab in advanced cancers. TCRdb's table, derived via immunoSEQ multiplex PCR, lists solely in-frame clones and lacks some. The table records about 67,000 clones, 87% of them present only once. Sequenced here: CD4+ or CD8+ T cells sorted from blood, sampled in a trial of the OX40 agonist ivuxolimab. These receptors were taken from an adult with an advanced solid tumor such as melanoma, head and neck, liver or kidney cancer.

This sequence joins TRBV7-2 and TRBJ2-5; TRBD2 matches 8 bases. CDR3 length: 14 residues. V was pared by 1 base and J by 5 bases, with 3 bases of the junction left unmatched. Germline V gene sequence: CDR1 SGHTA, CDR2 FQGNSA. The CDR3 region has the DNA TGTGCCAGCAGCTTAGGGACTAGCATCGAGACCCAGTACTTC. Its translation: CASSLGTSIETQYF. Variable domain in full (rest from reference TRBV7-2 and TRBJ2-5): GAGVSQSPSNKVTEKGKDVELRCDPISGHTALYWYRQSLGQGLEFLIYFQGNSAPDKSGLPSDRFSAERTGGSVSTLTIQRTQQEDSAVYLCASSLGTSIETQYFGPGTRLLVL.

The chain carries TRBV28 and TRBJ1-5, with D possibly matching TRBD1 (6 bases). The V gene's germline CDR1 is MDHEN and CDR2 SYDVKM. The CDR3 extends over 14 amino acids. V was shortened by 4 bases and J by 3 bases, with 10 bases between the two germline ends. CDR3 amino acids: CASSSDRLNQPQHF. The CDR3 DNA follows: TGTGCCAGCAGTTCGGACAGACTCAATCAGCCCCAGCATTTT. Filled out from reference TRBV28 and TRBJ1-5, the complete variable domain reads DVKVTQSSRYLVKRTGEKVFLECVQDMDHENMFWYRQDPGLGLRLIYFSYDVKMKEKGDIPEGYSVSREKKERFSLILESASTNQTSMYLCASSSDRLNQPQHFGDGTRLSIL.

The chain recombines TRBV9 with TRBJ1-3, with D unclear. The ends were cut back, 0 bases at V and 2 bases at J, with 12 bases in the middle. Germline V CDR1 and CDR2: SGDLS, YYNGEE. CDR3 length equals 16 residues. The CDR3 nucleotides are TGTGCCAGCAGCGTAGAAGGGATATCTACTGGAAACACCATATATTTT. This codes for CASSVEGISTGNTIYF.

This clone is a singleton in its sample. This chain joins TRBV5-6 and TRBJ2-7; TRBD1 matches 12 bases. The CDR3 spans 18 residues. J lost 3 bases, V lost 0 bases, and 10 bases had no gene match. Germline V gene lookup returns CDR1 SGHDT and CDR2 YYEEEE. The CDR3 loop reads CASSLGTVGTGGRYEQYF. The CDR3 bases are TGTGCCAGCAGCTTGGGTACGGTTGGGACAGGGGGCCGCTACGAGCAGTACTTC.

CDR3 amino acids: CASSPGYREINYGYTF. CDR3 DNA sequence: TGCGCCAGCAGCCCTGGGTACCGGGAAATCAACTATGGCTACACCTTC. This chain links TRBV5-1 with TRBJ1-2; unclear D gene. The CDR3 runs to 16 residues. V lost 4 bases and J lost 2, with 18 bases in between. Germline V gives CDR1 SGHRS, CDR2 YFSETQ.

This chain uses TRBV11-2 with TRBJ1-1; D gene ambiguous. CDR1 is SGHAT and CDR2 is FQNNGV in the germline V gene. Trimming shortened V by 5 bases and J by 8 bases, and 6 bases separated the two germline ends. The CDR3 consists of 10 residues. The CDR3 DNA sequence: TGTGCCAGCAGCCATCTCGAAGCTTTCTTT. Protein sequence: CASSHLEAFF.

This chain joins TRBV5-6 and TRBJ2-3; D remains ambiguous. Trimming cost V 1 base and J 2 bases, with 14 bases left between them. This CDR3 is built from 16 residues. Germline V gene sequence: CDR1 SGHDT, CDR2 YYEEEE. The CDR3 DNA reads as TGTGCCAGCAGCTTGTTTAGGGCCCGCCTCACAGATACGCAGTATTTT. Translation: CASSLFRARLTDTQYF.

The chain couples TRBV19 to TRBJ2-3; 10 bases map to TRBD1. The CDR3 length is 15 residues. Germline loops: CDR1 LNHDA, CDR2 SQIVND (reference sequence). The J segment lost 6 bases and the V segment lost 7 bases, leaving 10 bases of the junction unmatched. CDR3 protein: CASTLGTGEGDTQYF. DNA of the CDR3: TGTGCCAGTACCCTGGGGACAGGGGAAGGGGATACGCAGTATTTT.

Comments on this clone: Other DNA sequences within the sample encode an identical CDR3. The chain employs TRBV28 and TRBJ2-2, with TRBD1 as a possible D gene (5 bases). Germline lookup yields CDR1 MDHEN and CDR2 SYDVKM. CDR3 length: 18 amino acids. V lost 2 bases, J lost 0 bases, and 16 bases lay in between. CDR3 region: CASSLMGQPRSNTGELFF. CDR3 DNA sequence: TGTGCCAGCAGTTTAATGGGGCAGCCCAGGTCGAACACCGGGGAGCTGTTTTTT.